One and the same sample provided the 28 T cell receptor beta chains below, sequenced in a study of blood T cell repertoires in COVID-19. The data were produced by immunoSEQ multiplex PCR, yet TCRdb's version contains in-frame clones alone and is incomplete. The data hold about 150,000 clones, with roughly 83% observed a single time. Source material: peripheral blood. Every receptor here comes from a woman in her sixties with acute or convalescent COVID-19.

The V gene is TRBV7-6, the J gene TRBJ1-4; D is perhaps TRBD1 (5 bases). This CDR3 has 15 residues. Trimming cost V 5 bases and J 4 bases, with 14 bases left between them. Germline-derived CDR1 and CDR2 are SGHVS and FNYEAQ. CDR3 bases: TGTGCCAGCAGCCCTTCACAGGCCTATAATGAAAAACTGTTTTTT. Translating it yields CASSPSQAYNEKLFF.

The V and J genes are TRBV7-2 and TRBJ2-7; 11 positions match TRBD2. There are 15 residues in the CDR3. Germline-derived CDR1 and CDR2 are SGHTA and FQGNSA. The trim removed 3 bases at V and 5 bases at J, leaving 6 bases unmatched. In nucleotides, the CDR3 is TGTGCCAGCAGCTTCCCTAGCGGGGGGATCAACGAGCAGTACTTC. Protein product: CASSFPSGGINEQYF.

The chain employs TRBV6-5 and TRBJ1-1; weak D call: TRBD1 (6 bases). Germline V CDR1 and CDR2: MNHEY, SVGAGI. The CDR3 is made up of 14 amino acids. The ends were cut back, 7 bases at V and 0 bases at J, with 12 bases in the middle. CDR3 sequence reads: CASTDSQVNTEAFF. The CDR3 region has the DNA TGTGCCAGCACGGACAGTCAAGTGAACACTGAAGCTTTCTTT.

The chain couples TRBV30 to TRBJ2-1, with 7 bases fitting TRBD2. Trimming cost V 3 bases and J 9 bases; bases outside gene matches: 11. The CDR3 is 14 amino acids. CDR1 is GTSNPN and CDR2 is SVGIG in the germline V gene (reference sequence). CDR3 nucleotide sequence: TGTGCCTGGAGCCACCAGCGGGGTTTTGTTGAGCAGTTCTTC. It yields the protein CAWSHQRGFVEQFF.

The chain recombines TRBV5-6 with TRBJ1-5; D is undetermined. This CDR3 spans 16 amino acids. Germline CDR1 reads SGHDT; CDR2 reads YYEEEE. V shed 0 bases and J shed 2 bases, with 12 bases lying between them. As DNA, the CDR3 is TGTGCCAGCAGCTTGGCCGGTTTAGGAGGCAATCAGCCCCAGCATTTT. Translating it yields CASSLAGLGGNQPQHF. Supplemented by reference TRBV5-6 and TRBJ1-5, the full variable domain reads DAGVTQSPTHLIKTRGQQVTLRCSPKSGHDTVSWYQQALGQGPQFIFQYYEEEERQRGNFPDRFSGHQFPNYSSELNVNALLLGDSALYLCASSLAGLGGNQPQHFGDGTRLSIL.

The gene calls are TRBV19 and TRBJ1-1, with a tentative D call TRBD1 (6 bases). Germline V lookup: CDR1 LNHDA, CDR2 SQIVND (reference sequence). The CDR3 is 14 amino acids. The germline V and J ends were trimmed by 3 bases and 1 base, with 9 bases remaining between them. CDR3 in amino acids: CASSILGQNTEAFF. DNA of the CDR3: TGTGCCAGTAGTATCCTGGGACAGAACACTGAAGCTTTCTTT.

Only a few counts were recorded for this clone. This chain uses TRBV19 with TRBJ1-5; D gene uncertain. This CDR3 contains 13 residues. The V gene's germline CDR1 is LNHDA and CDR2 SQIVND (reference sequence). V lost 1 base, J lost 2 bases, and 3 bases lay in between. This chain's CDR3 is CASSIGGNQPQHF. The CDR3 nucleotides read TGTGCCAGTAGTATAGGAGGCAATCAGCCCCAGCATTTT.

The gene calls are TRBV15 and TRBJ2-5; TRBD2 is a possible D gene (5 bases). V was shortened by 1 base and J by 2 bases, with 17 bases between the two germline ends. This CDR3 has 17 residues. Germline V gives CDR1 LNHNV, CDR2 YYDKDF (reference sequence). This CDR3 reads CATSRVSSPQIQETQYF. CDR3 coding DNA: TGTGCCACCAGCAGAGTTTCTAGCCCGCAGATACAAGAGACCCAGTACTTC.

The chain couples TRBV24-1 to TRBJ2-1; 8 bases line up with TRBD2. The CDR3 has 16 residues. Trimming removed 4 bases from V and 10 bases from J; junction bases left unmatched: 14. CDR1 and CDR2 (germline): KGHDR, SFDVKD. CDR3 sequence (DNA): TGTGCCACCAGTGACCCGACCGGGACTAGTATTGGCGAGCAGTTCTTC. This codes for CATSDPTGTSIGEQFF.

The DNA of the CDR3 is TGTGCCAGCTCACTTTTGGGGGGGGATCATCAGTACTTC. Amino acid sequence: CASSLLGGDHQYF. The chain has TRBV18 and TRBJ2-7; TRBD2 matches at 7 bases. The junction had 10 bases not matched to a gene; V was cut back by 4 bases and J by 10 bases. Germline lookup yields CDR1 KGHSH and CDR2 LQKENI. CDR3 size: 13 residues.

This clone was seen more than once but under ten times. The genes are TRBV30 and TRBJ2-7; no firm D call. With 4 bases removed from V and 4 bases from J, the gap between germline ends came to 20 bases. Germline CDR1 and CDR2: GTSNPN and SVGIG (reference sequence). This CDR3 region has 15 residues. The CDR3 here is CAWTYTKPRYYEQYV. The CDR3 region has the DNA TGTGCCTGGACCTATACTAAGCCCCGCTATTACGAGCAGTACGTC.

The chain combines TRBV4-2 with TRBJ2-7; 9 bases agree with TRBD1. With V trimmed by 4 bases and J by 3 bases, 1 base remained unmatched. Germline-derived CDR1 and CDR2 are LGHNA and YNFKEQ. The CDR3 covers 13 residues. CDR3 in amino acids: CASSRDRDYEQYF. The CDR3 DNA reads TGTGCCAGCAGCCGGGACAGGGACTACGAGCAGTACTTC.

This clone was seen only a few times. This chain joins TRBV2 and TRBJ2-1; 7 bases are a match to TRBD1. CDR1 and CDR2 from the germline V gene are SNHLY and FYNNEI. J gave up 2 bases and V 2 bases, and 3 bases lay outside the gene matches. CDR3 size: 15 residues. CDR3 bases: TGTGCCAGCAGTGAAACACAGGGGACCTACAATGAGCAGTTCTTC. As protein: CASSETQGTYNEQFF.

This chain links TRBV5-4 with TRBJ2-5; 15 bases agree with TRBD2. The CDR3 extends over 16 amino acids. Trimming removed 3 bases from V and 5 bases from J; junction bases left unmatched: 5. Per the germline V gene, CDR1 is SGHNT and CDR2 is YYREEE (reference sequence). The CDR3 region is CASSSRTSGGEETQYF. The CDR3 DNA is TGTGCCAGCAGCTCCCGGACTAGCGGGGGGGAGGAGACCCAGTACTTC.

The chain is built from TRBV5-4 and TRBJ1-4, with 9 bases that match TRBD1. V gave up 4 bases and J gave up 5 bases; unmatched junction bases: 9. The CDR3 is made up of 16 amino acids. Germline assignment: CDR1 SGHNT and CDR2 YYREEE (reference sequence). CDR3 protein: CASSDEPTGGNEKLFF. The CDR3 region has the DNA TGTGCCAGCAGCGACGAGCCGACAGGGGGAAATGAAAAACTGTTTTTT.

V and J are TRBV4-1 and TRBJ1-3; perhaps TRBD1 as D (6 bases). With 1 base removed from V and 14 bases from J, the gap between germline ends came to 15 bases. The CDR3 loop spans 13 amino acids. Germline CDR1 reads MGHRA; CDR2 reads YSYEKL. CDR3 bases: TGCGCCAGCAGCCAAGTCCAGGGGCGCTCTGTATATTTT. This gives the protein CASSQVQGRSVYF.

V gene TRBV19 combines with J gene TRBJ2-1; 10 nucleotides align to TRBD1. Unmatched junction bases numbered 9, after V lost 7 bases and J lost 6 bases. CDR1 is LNHDA and CDR2 is SQIVND in the germline V gene (reference sequence). This CDR3 contains 15 residues. The CDR3 nucleotides are TGTGCCAGTAATCTCCCCGGACAGGGGGTCAATGAGCAGTTCTTC. Translated, it gives CASNLPGQGVNEQFF.

CDR3 sequence reads: CASSLRTSGGVDTGELFF. CDR3 sequence (DNA): TGTGCCAGCAGCCTACGGACTAGCGGGGGGGTCGACACCGGGGAGCTGTTTTTT. The chain combines TRBV9 with TRBJ2-2; 15 bases map to TRBD2. V gave up 4 bases and J gave up 3 bases; unmatched junction bases: 7. The length of the CDR3 is 18 residues. The germline CDR1 and CDR2 sequences are SGDLS and YYNGEE.

This clone was detected only once. The V gene is TRBV5-1, the J gene TRBJ2-2, with TRBD2 identical over 11 bases. With V trimmed by 2 bases and J by 3 bases, 9 bases remained unmatched. Per the germline V gene, CDR1 is SGHRS and CDR2 is YFSETQ. The CDR3 has 18 residues. CDR3 bases: TGCGCCAGCAGCTTAAGATTACTAGCGGGGGCCGACACCGGGGAGCTGTTTTTT. Translated: CASSLRLLAGADTGELFF.

The chain recombines TRBV6-5 with TRBJ1-1, with 11 bases identical to TRBD1. Germline V gene sequence: CDR1 MNHEY, CDR2 SVGAGI. J was trimmed by 3 bases and V by 3 bases; bases with no gene match: 3. The length of the CDR3 is 15 residues. CDR3 sequence (DNA): TGTGCCAGCAGTTATGGACAGGGGGCTCACACTGAAGCTTTCTTT. This translates into CASSYGQGAHTEAFF.

The chain has TRBV5-8 and TRBJ2-5; unclear D gene. The V and J ends lost 4 bases and 4 bases respectively, with 5 bases between them. The length of the CDR3 is 11 residues. The germline V gene has CDR1 SGHTS and CDR2 YDEGEE. The DNA of the CDR3 is TGTGCCAGCAGCCCCTCAGAGACCCAGTACTTC. Protein product: CASSPSETQYF. Full variable domain (outside the CDR3, taken from reference TRBV5-8 and TRBJ2-5): EAGVTQSPTHLIKTRGQQATLRCSPISGHTSVYWYQQALGLGLQFLLWYDEGEERNRGNFPPRFSGRQFPNYSSELNVNALELEDSALYLCASSPSETQYFGPGTRLLVL.

The rearrangement joins TRBV5-1 to TRBJ2-3; TRBD1 aligns across 7 bases. V was pared by 4 bases and J by 0 bases, with 5 bases of the junction left unmatched. This CDR3 spans 15 amino acids. Per germline, CDR1 SGHRS and CDR2 YFSETQ. The CDR3 sequence: CASSQGTASTDTQYF. The CDR3 DNA is TGCGCCAGCAGCCAAGGGACAGCTAGCACAGATACGCAGTATTTT.

This chain connects TRBV19 to TRBJ2-1, with 16 bases matching TRBD2. The CDR3 contains 19 residues. V lost 6 bases, J lost 6 bases, and 14 bases stayed unmatched. Per germline, CDR1 LNHDA and CDR2 SQIVND (reference sequence). The CDR3 reads CASRTGTSGGAVWSNEQFF. Written as DNA, the CDR3 is TGTGCCAGTAGAACCGGGACTAGCGGGGGGGCGGTATGGTCCAATGAGCAGTTCTTC.

The rearrangement joins TRBV5-1 to TRBJ1-1; 8 bases align to TRBD1. Germline-derived CDR1 and CDR2 are SGHRS and YFSETQ. CDR3 length equals 14 residues. Germline trimming cut 3 bases from V and 4 bases from J; bases unmatched to any gene: 5. The CDR3 sequence is CASSWGTGGTEAFF. CDR3 DNA: TGCGCCAGCAGCTGGGGTACAGGGGGCACTGAAGCTTTCTTT.

The gene calls are TRBV10-3 and TRBJ1-5; D may be TRBD1 (6 bases). In germline, CDR1 is ENHRY, CDR2 SYGVKD. CDR3 length: 14 residues. V lost 4 bases and J 2 bases, leaving 9 bases between the germline ends. The DNA for the CDR3 is TGTGCCATCAGTGGGCCAGGGGGCAATCAGCCCCAGCATTTT. As protein: CAISGPGGNQPQHF.

The chain combines TRBV6-5 with TRBJ1-5; D is possibly TRBD1 (6 bases). This CDR3 spans 15 amino acids. Between the trimmed V and J ends, which lost 2 bases and 4 bases, there was a span of 12 bases. Germline assignment: CDR1 MNHEY and CDR2 SVGAGI. The CDR3: CASSYPPRGNQPQHF. The CDR3 DNA reads TGTGCCAGCAGTTACCCCCCCAGGGGAAATCAGCCCCAGCATTTT.

This chain connects TRBV5-6 to TRBJ1-3; the D gene is possibly TRBD1 (6 bases). The germline V gene encodes CDR1 SGHDT and CDR2 YYEEEE. This CDR3 contains 18 residues. Trimming stripped 2 bases from V and 0 bases from J, with 18 bases between. CDR3: CASSLSGTTAGSGNTIYF. The CDR3 DNA follows: TGTGCCAGCAGCTTATCCGGGACAACTGCCGGCTCTGGAAACACCATATATTTT.

V usage is TRBV30 and J usage is TRBJ1-3; 9 nucleotides agree with TRBD1. Germline assignment: CDR1 GTSNPN and CDR2 SVGIG (reference sequence). Trimming removed 4 bases from V and 7 bases from J; junction bases left unmatched: 8. The CDR3 totals 14 residues. The CDR3 nucleotides are TGTGCCTGGACTAGGACAGGGGTCCGGAACACCATATATTTT. This sequence encodes CAWTRTGVRNTIYF.